Reported below is one T cell receptor beta chain. As yet, its antigen is unknown. The time point denotes: week 5, during vaccination. A single vaccine dose contained 300 ug of mutant IDH1 20-mer peptide, and topical imiquimod was used with it. These data come from a study of a mutant IDH1 vaccine in newly diagnosed glioma. Germline V gene lookup returns CDR1 SGHRS and CDR2 YFSETQ. The CDR3 contains 14 residues. V gave up 4 bases and J gave up 0 bases, with 10 bases separating them. Libraries were prepared by immunoSEQ multiplex PCR; TCRdb keeps only in-frame clonotypes and omits some of them. The data hold 40,000 or so clones, with roughly nine tenths observed a single time.

The sample consisted of PBMCs, taken from a glioma patient whose treatment included an IDH1 peptide vaccine. This sequence joins TRBV5-1 and TRBJ1-1; maybe TRBD1 (6 bases). The TCR was taken from a man aged 50-60 years with glioma. The CDR3 region has the DNA TGCGCCAGCAGCCCACAGGGCGTGAACACTGAAGCTTTCTTT. Translation gives CASSPQGVNTEAFF.